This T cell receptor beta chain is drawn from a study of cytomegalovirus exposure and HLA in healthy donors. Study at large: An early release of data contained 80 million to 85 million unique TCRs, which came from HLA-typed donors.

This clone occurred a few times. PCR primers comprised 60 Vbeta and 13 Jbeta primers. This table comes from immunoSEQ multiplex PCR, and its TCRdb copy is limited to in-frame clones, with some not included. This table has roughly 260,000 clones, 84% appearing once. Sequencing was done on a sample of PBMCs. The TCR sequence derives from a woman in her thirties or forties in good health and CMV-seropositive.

The CDR3 sequence: CASTQRAGGTYSNQPQHF. The DNA for the CDR3 is TGTGCCAGTACCCAGCGGGCAGGGGGCACCTATAGCAATCAGCCCCAGCATTTT. The chain employs TRBV19 and TRBJ1-5, with 8 bases fitting TRBD1. The CDR3 sequence is 18 residues long. CDR1 is LNHDA and CDR2 is SQIVND in the germline V gene (reference sequence). With 7 bases clipped from V and 0 bases from J, the junction kept 14 bases outside the gene matches.